The clone carrying this TCR beta chain was found a few times. This entry comes from a study of blood T cells in healthy people across ages. The V gene lost 1 base and the J gene lost 3 bases, with 13 bases spanning the gap. CDR3 length equals 16 residues. CDR1 is LGHNA and CDR2 is YNFKEQ in the germline V gene. A second about 7 to 12 cycle PCR used barcoded and J-beta primers. TCRdb independently ran MiXCR on the 5' RACE reads; one entry per CDR3 protein. The table shows 650,000 to 1,000,000 distinct CDR3 sequences, with 36% occurring only once. This clonotype was obtained from a man aged 18 to 30 in good health. The chain uses TRBV4-2 and TRBJ1-5, with D possibly TRBD1 on 6 matching bases. Sequencing was carried out using blood. The CDR3 bases are TGTGCCAGCAGCCAAGGGGGGGCAAATTCCAATCAGCCCCAGCATTTT. Its protein product is CASSQGGANSNQPQHF.